Detailed here is one TCR beta chain. Its specificity is unknown. CDR3 length equals 15 residues. J lost 1 base, V lost 5 bases, and 5 bases had no gene match. Germline CDR1 and CDR2: SEHNR and FQNEAQ (reference sequence). Each of the CD4+ naive, central memory, regulatory and stem cell-like memory populations was sorted via CD45RO/CCR7/CD25/CD127/CD95/CD27. Expressed TCRB transcripts were sequenced because the isolated RNA had all been reverse transcribed beforehand. The data were produced by immunoSEQ multiplex PCR, yet TCRdb's version contains in-frame clones alone and is incomplete. The table records roughly 150,000 clones, 6.5% to 10% of them present only once. The source of the sample is a study of beta chain features in type 1 diabetes. Study-level results: Shorter TCRB CDR3s, moderately but significantly so, were found in Type 1 diabetes patients in all four CD4+ subsets.

The chain employs TRBV7-9 and TRBJ2-3, with 8 bases matching TRBD2. The sample consisted of central memory CD4+ T cells from blood. The clonotype was recovered from a woman between 18 and 29 years old with type 1 diabetes. The CDR3 coding sequence is TGTGCCAGCAGCCTCGGGGGGGACCGCACAGATACGCAGTATTTT. Its translation: CASSLGGDRTDTQYF.